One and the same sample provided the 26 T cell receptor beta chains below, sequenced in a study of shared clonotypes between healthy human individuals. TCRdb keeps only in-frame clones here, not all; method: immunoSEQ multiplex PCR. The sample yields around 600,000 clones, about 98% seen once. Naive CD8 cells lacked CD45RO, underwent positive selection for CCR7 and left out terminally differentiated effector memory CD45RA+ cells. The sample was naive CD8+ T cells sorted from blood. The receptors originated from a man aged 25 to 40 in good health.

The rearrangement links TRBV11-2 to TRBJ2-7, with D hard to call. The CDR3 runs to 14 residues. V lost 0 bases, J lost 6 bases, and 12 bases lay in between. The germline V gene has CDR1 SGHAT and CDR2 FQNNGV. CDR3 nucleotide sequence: TGTGCCAGCAGCTTAGATCCAGGTAGTCCCGAGCAGTACTTC. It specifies CASSLDPGSPEQYF. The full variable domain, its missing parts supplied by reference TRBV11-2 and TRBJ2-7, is EAGVAQSPRYKIIEKRQSVAFWCNPISGHATLYWYQQILGQGPKLLIQFQNNGVVDDSQLPKDRFSAERLKGVDSTLKIQPAKLEDSAVYLCASSLDPGSPEQYFGPGTRLTVT.

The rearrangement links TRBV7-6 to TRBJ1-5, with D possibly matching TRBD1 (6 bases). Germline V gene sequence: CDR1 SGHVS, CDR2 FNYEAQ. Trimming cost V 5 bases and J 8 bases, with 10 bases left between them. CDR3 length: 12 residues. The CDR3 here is CASSKGGEPQHF. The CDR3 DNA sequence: TGTGCCAGCAGCAAGGGGGGTGAGCCCCAGCATTTT.

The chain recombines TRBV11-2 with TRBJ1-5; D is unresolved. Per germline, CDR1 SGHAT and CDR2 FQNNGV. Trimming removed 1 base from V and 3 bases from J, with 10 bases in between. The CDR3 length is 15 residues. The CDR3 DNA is TGTGCCAGCAGCTTAGGCCCAGGCTTCAATCAGCCCCAGCATTTT. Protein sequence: CASSLGPGFNQPQHF. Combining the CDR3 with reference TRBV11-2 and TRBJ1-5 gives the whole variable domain EAGVAQSPRYKIIEKRQSVAFWCNPISGHATLYWYQQILGQGPKLLIQFQNNGVVDDSQLPKDRFSAERLKGVDSTLKIQPAKLEDSAVYLCASSLGPGFNQPQHFGDGTRLSIL.

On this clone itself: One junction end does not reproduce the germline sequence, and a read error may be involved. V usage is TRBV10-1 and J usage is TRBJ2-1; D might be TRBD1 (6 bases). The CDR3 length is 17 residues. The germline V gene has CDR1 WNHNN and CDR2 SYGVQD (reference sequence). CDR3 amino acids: CASSKSGADSSYNEQFF. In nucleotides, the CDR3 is TGCGCCAGCAGTAAGTCTGGGGCGGACAGCTCCTACAATGAGCAGTTCTTC.

The CDR3 region is CASSLFPGNYEQYF. The CDR3 DNA sequence: TGTGCCAGCAGCTTGTTTCCAGGGAACTACGAGCAGTACTTC. V usage is TRBV5-6 and J usage is TRBJ2-7, with TRBD1 as a possible D gene (5 bases). The V gene lost 1 base and the J gene lost 3 bases, with 11 bases spanning the gap. The CDR3 is made up of 14 amino acids. Per the germline V gene, CDR1 is SGHDT and CDR2 is YYEEEE.

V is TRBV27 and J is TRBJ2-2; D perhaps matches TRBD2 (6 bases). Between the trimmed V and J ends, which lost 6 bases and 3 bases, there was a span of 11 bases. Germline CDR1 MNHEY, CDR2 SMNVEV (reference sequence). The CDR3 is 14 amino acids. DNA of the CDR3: TGTGCCAGCAGCGCCGGGACTTACACCGGGGAGCTGTTTTTT. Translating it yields CASSAGTYTGELFF.

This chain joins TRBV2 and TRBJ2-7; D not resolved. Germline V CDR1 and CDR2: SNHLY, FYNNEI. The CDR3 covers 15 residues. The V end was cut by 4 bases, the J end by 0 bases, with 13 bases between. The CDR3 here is CASSAGSPSSYEQYF. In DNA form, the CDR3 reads TGTGCCAGCAGTGCGGGTAGTCCGAGCTCCTACGAGCAGTACTTC.

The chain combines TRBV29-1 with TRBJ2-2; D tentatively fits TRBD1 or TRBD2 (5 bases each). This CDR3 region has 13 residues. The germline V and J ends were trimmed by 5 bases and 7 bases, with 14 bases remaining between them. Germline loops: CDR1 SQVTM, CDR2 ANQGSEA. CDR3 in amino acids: CSVFVAGSGELFF. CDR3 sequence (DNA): TGCAGCGTTTTTGTCGCAGGGAGCGGGGAGCTGTTTTTT.

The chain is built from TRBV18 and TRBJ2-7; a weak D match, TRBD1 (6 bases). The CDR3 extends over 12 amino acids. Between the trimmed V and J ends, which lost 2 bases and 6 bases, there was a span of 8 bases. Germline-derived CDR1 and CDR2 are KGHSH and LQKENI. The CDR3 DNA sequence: TGTGCCAGCTCACCAGGGGGCGGCGAGCAGTACTTC. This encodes CASSPGGGEQYF.

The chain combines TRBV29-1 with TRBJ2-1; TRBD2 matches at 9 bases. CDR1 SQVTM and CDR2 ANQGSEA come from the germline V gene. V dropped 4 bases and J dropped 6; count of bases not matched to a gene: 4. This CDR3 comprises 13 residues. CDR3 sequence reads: CSVGLAGINEQFF. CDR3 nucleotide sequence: TGCAGCGTTGGGCTAGCGGGAATCAATGAGCAGTTCTTC.

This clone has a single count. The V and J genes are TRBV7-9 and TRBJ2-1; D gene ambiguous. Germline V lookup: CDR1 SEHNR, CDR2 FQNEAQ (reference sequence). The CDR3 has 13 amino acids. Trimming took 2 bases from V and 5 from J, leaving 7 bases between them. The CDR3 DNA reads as TGTGCCAGCAGCTTACAGACTCACAATGAGCAGTTCTTC. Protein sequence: CASSLQTHNEQFF. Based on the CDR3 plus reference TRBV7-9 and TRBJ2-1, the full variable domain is DTGVSQNPRHKITKRGQNVTFRCDPISEHNRLYWYRQTLGQGPEFLTYFQNEAQLEKSRLLSDRFSAERPKGSFSTLEIQRTEQGDSAMYLCASSLQTHNEQFFGPGTRLTVL.

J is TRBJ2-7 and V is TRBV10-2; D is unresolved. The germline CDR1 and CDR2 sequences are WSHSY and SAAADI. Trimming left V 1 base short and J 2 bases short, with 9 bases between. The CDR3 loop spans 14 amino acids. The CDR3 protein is CASSELGRAYEQYF. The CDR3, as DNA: TGCGCCAGCAGTGAGTTAGGCCGAGCCTACGAGCAGTACTTC.

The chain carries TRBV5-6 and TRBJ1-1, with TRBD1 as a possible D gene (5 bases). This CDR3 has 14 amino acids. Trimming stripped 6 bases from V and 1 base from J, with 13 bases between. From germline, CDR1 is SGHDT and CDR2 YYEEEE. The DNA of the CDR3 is TGTGCCAGCACCATAACAGGCCAGAACACTGAAGCTTTCTTT. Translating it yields CASTITGQNTEAFF.

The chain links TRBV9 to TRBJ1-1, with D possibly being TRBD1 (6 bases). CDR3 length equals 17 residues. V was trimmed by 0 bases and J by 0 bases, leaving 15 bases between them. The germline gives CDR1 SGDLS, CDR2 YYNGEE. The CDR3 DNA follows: TGTGCCAGCAGCGTAGTTGGGGGCTCGGGTATGAACACTGAAGCTTTCTTT. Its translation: CASSVVGGSGMNTEAFF.

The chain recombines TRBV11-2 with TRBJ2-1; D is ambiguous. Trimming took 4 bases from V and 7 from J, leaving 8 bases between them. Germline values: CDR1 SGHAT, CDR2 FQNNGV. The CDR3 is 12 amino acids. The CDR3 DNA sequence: TGTGCCAGCAGCTCGAAGCGAAATGAGCAGTTCTTC. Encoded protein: CASSSKRNEQFF.

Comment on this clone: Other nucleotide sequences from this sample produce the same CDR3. CDR3 loop: CASSYRTGYGYTF. The CDR3 bases are TGTGCCAGCAGTTACAGGACAGGGTATGGCTACACCTTC. J is TRBJ1-2 and V is TRBV6-5; TRBD1 aligns across 8 bases. Germline assignment: CDR1 MNHEY and CDR2 SVGAGI. The V and J ends lost 2 bases and 5 bases, in that order; junction bases with no gene match: 1. The CDR3 sequence is 13 residues long.

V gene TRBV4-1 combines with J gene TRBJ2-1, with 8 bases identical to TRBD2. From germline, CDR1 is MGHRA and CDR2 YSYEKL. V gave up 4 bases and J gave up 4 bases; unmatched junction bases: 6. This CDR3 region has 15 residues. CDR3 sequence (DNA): TGCGCCAGCAGCCTAGCGGGAACTATATACAATGAGCAGTTCTTC. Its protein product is CASSLAGTIYNEQFF.

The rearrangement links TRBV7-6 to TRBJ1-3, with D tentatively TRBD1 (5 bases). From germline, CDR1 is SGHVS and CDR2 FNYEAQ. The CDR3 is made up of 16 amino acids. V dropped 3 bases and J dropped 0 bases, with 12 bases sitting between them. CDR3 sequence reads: CASSFGRRGSGNTIYF. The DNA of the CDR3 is TGTGCCAGCAGCTTTGGACGTAGGGGCTCTGGAAACACCATATATTTT. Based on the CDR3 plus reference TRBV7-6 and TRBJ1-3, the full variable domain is GAGVSQSPRYKVTKRGQDVALRCDPISGHVSLYWYRQALGQGPEFLTYFNYEAQQDKSGLPNDRFSAERPEGSISTLTIQRTEQRDSAMYRCASSFGRRGSGNTIYFGEGSWLTVV.

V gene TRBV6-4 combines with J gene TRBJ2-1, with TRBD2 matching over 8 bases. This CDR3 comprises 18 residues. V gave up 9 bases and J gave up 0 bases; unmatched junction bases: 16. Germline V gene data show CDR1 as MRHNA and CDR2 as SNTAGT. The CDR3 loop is CARPRTSGGPSSYNEQFF. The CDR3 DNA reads TGTGCCAGGCCACGAACTAGCGGAGGGCCAAGCTCCTACAATGAGCAGTTCTTC.

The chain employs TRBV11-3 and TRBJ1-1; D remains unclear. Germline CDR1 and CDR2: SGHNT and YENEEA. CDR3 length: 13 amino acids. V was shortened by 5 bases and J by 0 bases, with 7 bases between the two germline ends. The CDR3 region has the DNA TGTGCCAGCAGCCCAGGTCTGAACACTGAAGCTTTCTTT. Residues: CASSPGLNTEAFF. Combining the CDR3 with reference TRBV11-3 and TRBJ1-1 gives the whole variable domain EAGVVQSPRYKIIEKKQPVAFWCNPISGHNTLYWYLQNLGQGPELLIRYENEEAVDDSQLPKDRFSAERLKGVDSTLKIQPAELGDSAVYLCASSPGLNTEAFFGQGTRLTVV.

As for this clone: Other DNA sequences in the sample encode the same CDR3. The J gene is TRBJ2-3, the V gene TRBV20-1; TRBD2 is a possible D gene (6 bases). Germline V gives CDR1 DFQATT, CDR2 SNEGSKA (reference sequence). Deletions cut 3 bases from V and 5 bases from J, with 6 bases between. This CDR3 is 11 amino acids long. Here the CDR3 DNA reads TGCAGTGCTAGGGGGGGAGATACGCAGTATTTT. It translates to CSARGGDTQYF.

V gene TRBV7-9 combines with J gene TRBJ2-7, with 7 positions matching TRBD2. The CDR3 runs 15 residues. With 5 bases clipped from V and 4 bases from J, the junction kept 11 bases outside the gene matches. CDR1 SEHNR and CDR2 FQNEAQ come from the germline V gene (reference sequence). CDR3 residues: CASSPGPSGPYEQYF. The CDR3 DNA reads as TGTGCCAGCAGCCCCGGTCCTAGCGGACCGTACGAGCAGTACTTC.

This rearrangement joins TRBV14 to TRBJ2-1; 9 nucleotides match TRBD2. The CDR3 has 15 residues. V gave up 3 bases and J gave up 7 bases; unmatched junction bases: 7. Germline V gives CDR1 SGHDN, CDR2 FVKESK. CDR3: CASSHEAGGPNEQFF. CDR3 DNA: TGTGCCAGCAGCCATGAAGCGGGAGGACCAAATGAGCAGTTCTTC. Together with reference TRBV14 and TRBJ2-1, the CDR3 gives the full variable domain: EAGVTQFPSHSVIEKGQTVTLRCDPISGHDNLYWYRRVMGKEIKFLLHFVKESKQDESGMPNNRFLAERTGGTYSTLKVQPAELEDSGVYFCASSHEAGGPNEQFFGPGTRLTVL.

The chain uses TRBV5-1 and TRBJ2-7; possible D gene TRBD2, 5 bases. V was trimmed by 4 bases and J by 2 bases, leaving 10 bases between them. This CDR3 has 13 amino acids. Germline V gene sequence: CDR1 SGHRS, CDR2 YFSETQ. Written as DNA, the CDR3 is TGCGCCAGCAGCCCCGGGATAACCTACGAGCAGTACTTC. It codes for CASSPGITYEQYF.

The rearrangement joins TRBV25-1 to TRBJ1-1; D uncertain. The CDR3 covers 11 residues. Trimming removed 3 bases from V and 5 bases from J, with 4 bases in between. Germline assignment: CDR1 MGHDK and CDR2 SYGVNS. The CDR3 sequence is CASSDLTEAFF. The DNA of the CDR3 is TGTGCCAGCAGTGATCTTACTGAAGCTTTCTTT. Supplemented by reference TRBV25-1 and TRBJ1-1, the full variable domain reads EADIYQTPRYLVIGTGKKITLECSQTMGHDKMYWYQQDPGMELHLIHYSYGVNSTEKGDLSSESTVSRIRTEHFPLTLESARPSHTSQYLCASSDLTEAFFGQGTRLTVV.

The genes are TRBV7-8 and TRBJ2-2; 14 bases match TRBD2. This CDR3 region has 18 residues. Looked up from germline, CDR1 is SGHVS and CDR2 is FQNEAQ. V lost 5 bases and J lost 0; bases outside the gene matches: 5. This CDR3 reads CASSPGTSGSPNTGELFF. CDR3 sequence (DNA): TGTGCCAGCAGCCCTGGGACTAGCGGGAGCCCGAACACCGGGGAGCTGTTTTTT.